This entry features one T cell receptor (beta chain) sequence. Its antigen is currently unknown. The data are from a study of cytomegalovirus exposure and HLA in healthy donors. Whole-study context: Some 85 million unique TCRs, all from HLA-typed donors, were included in an early release of the data.

Study-level points and caveats: A later analysis reported that several of the most significant clusters appeared to be linked to common viral pathogens, among them Epstein-Barr virus.

This CDR3 is 15 amino acids long. V dropped 3 bases and J dropped 7; count of bases not matched to a gene: 5. The germline gives CDR1 KGHSH, CDR2 LQKENI. Both 60 Vbeta primers and 13 Jbeta primers went into the PCR. Original processing methods: It was a later analysis that counted 75 million to 90 million unique TCR beta chains, of which 9.5 million to 14 million were shared. Method: immunoSEQ multiplex PCR; TCRdb's copy keeps in-frame clones and lacks some. The D gene and trimming were derived from the DNA, and the V and J assignments and clone size from that table. Seen here are some 92,000 clones, 70% to 85% observed once, and the top ten hold 2.7%.

The J gene is TRBJ1-6, the V gene TRBV18; the match to TRBD1 covers 8 bases. This TCR was recovered from a man between 25 and 39 years old in good health and CMV-seronegative. Sequencing was performed on PBMCs. CDR3 nucleotide sequence: TGTGCCAGCTCACCGCAGGGGGCGAGGAATTCACCCCTCCACTTT. Translation: CASSPQGARNSPLHF. The variable domain in full, completed from reference TRBV18 and TRBJ1-6, reads NAGVMQNPRHLVRRRGQEARLRCSPMKGHSHVYWYRQLPEEGLKFMVYLQKENIIDESGMPKERFSAEFPKEGPSILRIQQVVRGDSAAYFCASSPQGARNSPLHFGNGTRLTVT.